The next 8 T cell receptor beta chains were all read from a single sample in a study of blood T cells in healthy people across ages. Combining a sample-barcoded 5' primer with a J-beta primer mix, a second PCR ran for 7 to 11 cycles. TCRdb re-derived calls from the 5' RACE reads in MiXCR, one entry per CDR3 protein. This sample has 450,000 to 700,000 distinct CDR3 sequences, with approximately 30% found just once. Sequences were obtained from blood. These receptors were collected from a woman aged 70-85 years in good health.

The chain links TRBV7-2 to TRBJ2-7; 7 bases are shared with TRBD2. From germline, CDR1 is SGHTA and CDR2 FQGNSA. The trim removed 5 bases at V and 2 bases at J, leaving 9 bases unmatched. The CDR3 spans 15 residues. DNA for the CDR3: TGTGCCAGCAGCCCCTCCGGGGGGTCTACCTACGAGCAGTACTTC. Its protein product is CASSPSGGSTYEQYF.

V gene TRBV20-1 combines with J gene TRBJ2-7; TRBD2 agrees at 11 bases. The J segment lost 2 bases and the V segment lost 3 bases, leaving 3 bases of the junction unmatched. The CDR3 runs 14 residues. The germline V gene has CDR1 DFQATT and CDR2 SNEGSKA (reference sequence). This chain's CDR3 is CSASGTSGTYEQYF. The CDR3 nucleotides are TGCAGTGCTAGTGGGACTAGCGGAACCTACGAGCAGTACTTC.

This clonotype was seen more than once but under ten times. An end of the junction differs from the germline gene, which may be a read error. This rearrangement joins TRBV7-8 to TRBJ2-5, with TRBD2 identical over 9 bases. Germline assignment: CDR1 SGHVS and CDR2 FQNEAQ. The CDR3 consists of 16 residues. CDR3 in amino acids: CASSLQLAGRGEAQYF. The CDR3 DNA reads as TGTGCCAGCAGCCTTCAGCTAGCGGGGCGGGGAGAGGCCCAGTACTTC.

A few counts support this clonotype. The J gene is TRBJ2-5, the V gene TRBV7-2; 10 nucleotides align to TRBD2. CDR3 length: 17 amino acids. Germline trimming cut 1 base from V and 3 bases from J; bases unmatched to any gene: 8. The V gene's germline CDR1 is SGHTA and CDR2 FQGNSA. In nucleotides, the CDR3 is TGTGCCAGCAGCTTAGATCTGTCAGCGGGGGGGGAAGAGACCCAGTACTTC. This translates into CASSLDLSAGGEETQYF. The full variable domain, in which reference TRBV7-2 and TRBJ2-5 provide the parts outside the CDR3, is GAGVSQSPSNKVTEKGKDVELRCDPISGHTALYWYRQSLGQGLEFLIYFQGNSAPDKSGLPSDRFSAERTGGSVSTLTIQRTQQEDSAVYLCASSLDLSAGGEETQYFGPGTRLLVL.

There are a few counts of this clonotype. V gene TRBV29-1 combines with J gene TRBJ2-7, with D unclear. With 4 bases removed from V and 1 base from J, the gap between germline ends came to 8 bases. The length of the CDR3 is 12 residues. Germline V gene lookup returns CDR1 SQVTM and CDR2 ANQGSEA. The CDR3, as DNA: TGCAGCGTTGTCACACGATCCTACGAGCAGTACTTC. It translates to CSVVTRSYEQYF.

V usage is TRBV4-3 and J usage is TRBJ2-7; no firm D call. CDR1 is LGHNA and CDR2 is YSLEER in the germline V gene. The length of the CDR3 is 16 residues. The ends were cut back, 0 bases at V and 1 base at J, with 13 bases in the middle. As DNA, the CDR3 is TGCGCCAGCAGCCAAGATTGTAGACTGCCATCCTACGAGCAGTACTTC. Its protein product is CASSQDCRLPSYEQYF.

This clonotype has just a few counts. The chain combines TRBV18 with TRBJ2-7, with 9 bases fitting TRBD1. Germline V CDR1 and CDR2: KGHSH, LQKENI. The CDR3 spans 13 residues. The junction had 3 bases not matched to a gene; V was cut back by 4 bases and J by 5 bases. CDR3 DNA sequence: TGTGCCAGCTCACGGGGACAGGGTAACGAGCAGTACTTC. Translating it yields CASSRGQGNEQYF.

CDR3 coding DNA: TGTGCCAGCAGCACCCGGACTAGCGGGGTGAACACCGGGGAGCTGTTTTTT. Translated, it gives CASSTRTSGVNTGELFF. This chain connects TRBV5-5 to TRBJ2-2; the match to TRBD2 covers 12 bases. This CDR3 contains 17 residues. Losses at the gene ends were 4 bases for V and 1 base for J; bases not matched to a gene: 5. Germline CDR1 reads SGHKS; CDR2 reads YYEKEE (reference sequence).